What follows are 7 T cell receptor beta chains derived from one specimen sequenced in a study of T cell responses to AZD1222 COVID-19 vaccine. Some clones are missing from TCRdb's copy, which holds only in-frame ones; the method was immunoSEQ multiplex PCR. There are about 120,000 clones in the sample; about 83% occur only once, and roughly 12% lies in the top ten. The input for sequencing was peripheral blood, taken on day 0 of AZD1222 vaccination. Receptors originate from an adult in good health.

This clone was seen a single time. This chain links TRBV5-6 with TRBJ2-3, with 9 bases lining up with TRBD2. CDR3 length: 15 amino acids. J gave up 4 bases and V 2 bases, and 5 bases lay outside the gene matches. CDR1 is SGHDT and CDR2 is YYEEEE in the germline V gene. The CDR3 loop reads CASSLSGRKADTQYF. Written as DNA, the CDR3 is TGTGCCAGCAGCTTAAGCGGGAGGAAAGCAGATACGCAGTATTTT.

V is TRBV5-1 and J is TRBJ1-1; D gene unclear. There are 15 residues in the CDR3. Trimming shortened V by 0 bases and J by 1 base, and 10 bases separated the two germline ends. The germline V gene encodes CDR1 SGHRS and CDR2 YFSETQ. The CDR3 DNA reads TGCGCCAGCAGCTTGGGGGCCTTTGCGAACACTGAAGCTTTCTTT. Its translation: CASSLGAFANTEAFF. Full variable domain (missing parts from reference TRBV5-1 and TRBJ1-1): KAGVTQTPRYLIKTRGQQVTLSCSPISGHRSVSWYQQTPGQGLQFLFEYFSETQRNKGNFPGRFSGRQFSNSRSEMNVSTLELGDSALYLCASSLGAFANTEAFFGQGTRLTVV.

The rearrangement joins TRBV29-1 to TRBJ2-2; 10 bases are a match to TRBD2. V dropped 5 bases and J dropped 6; count of bases not matched to a gene: 6. This CDR3 spans 14 amino acids. In germline, CDR1 is SQVTM, CDR2 ANQGSEA. The CDR3 loop is CSVRSGRASGELFF. The CDR3 bases are TGCAGCGTTAGGAGCGGGAGGGCCTCCGGGGAGCTGTTTTTT.

This chain links TRBV28 with TRBJ1-2; tentatively, D is TRBD1 (5 bases). The V end lost 8 bases, the J end lost 4 bases, and 14 bases lay between the germline ends. CDR1 is MDHEN and CDR2 is SYDVKM in the germline V gene. The CDR3 length is 13 residues. Written as DNA, the CDR3 is TGTGCCAGCCGAACGGGGGTGGGCTATGGCTACACCTTC. Amino acids: CASRTGVGYGYTF.

V usage is TRBV3-1 (or the pseudogene TRBV3-2) and J usage is TRBJ2-6; TRBD1 is a possible D gene (5 bases). Deletions cut 3 bases from V and 0 bases from J, with 12 bases between. Germline CDR1 reads LGHDT; CDR2 reads YNNKEL (reference sequence). The CDR3 consists of 17 residues. The CDR3 spells CASSQPRGSSGANVLTF. CDR3 sequence (DNA): TGTGCCAGCAGCCAGCCAAGGGGAAGCTCTGGGGCCAACGTCCTGACTTTC.

The chain uses TRBV7-2 and TRBJ2-5; D gene ambiguous. The end of the DNA is better explained by TRBJ2-7, so the J call may be wrong. Germline assignment: CDR1 SGHTA and CDR2 FQGNSA. The CDR3 is made up of 13 amino acids. CDR3 amino acids: CASSSYMTYEQYF. The CDR3 nucleotides read TGTGCCAGCAGCTCTTACATGACCTACGAGCAGTACTTC.

The J gene is TRBJ2-3, the V gene TRBV6-5; 12 bases align to TRBD2. CDR3 length equals 14 residues. J lost 7 bases, V lost 7 bases, and 6 bases had no gene match. Germline assignment: CDR1 MNHEY and CDR2 SVGAGI. The chain's CDR3 is CASTGTSGLHTQYF. The CDR3 nucleotides read TGTGCCAGCACCGGGACTAGCGGGCTGCATACGCAGTATTTT.